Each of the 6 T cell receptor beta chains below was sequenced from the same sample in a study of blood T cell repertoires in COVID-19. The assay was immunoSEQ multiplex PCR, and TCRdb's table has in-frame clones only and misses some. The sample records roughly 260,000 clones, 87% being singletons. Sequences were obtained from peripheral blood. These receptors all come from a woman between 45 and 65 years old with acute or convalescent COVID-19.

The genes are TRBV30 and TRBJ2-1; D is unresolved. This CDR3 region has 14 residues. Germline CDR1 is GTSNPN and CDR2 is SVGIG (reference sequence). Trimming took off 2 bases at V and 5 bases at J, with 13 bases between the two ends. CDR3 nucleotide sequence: TGTGCCTGGAGTTCTCTTGCCGGTAACAATGAGCAGTTCTTC. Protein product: CAWSSLAGNNEQFF.

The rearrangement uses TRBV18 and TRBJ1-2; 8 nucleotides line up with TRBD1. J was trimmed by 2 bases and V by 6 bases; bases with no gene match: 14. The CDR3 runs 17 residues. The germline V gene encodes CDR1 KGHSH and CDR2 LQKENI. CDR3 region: CASSPLGQGILNYGYTF. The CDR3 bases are TGTGCCAGCTCTCCATTAGGACAGGGAATCCTGAACTATGGCTACACCTTC.

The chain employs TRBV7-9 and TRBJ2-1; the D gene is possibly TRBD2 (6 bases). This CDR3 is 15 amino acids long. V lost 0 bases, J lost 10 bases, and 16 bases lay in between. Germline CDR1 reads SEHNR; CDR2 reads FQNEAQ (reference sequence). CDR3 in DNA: TGTGCCAGCAGCTTAGCTGGTAGCGGTCTAGCGGAGCAGTTCTTC. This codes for CASSLAGSGLAEQFF.

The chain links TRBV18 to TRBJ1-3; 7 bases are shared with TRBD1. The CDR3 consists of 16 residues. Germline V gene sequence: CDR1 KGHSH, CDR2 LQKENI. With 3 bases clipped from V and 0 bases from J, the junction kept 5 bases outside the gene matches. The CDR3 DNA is TGTGCCAGCTCACCGGCGGGGACAGCCTCTGGAAACACCATATATTTT. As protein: CASSPAGTASGNTIYF.

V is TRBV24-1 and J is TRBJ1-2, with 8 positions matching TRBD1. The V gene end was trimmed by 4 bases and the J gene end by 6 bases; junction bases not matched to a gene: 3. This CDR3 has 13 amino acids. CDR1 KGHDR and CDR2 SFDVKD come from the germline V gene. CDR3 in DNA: TGTGCCACCAGTGACAGGGGGCTCCATGGCTACACCTTC. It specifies CATSDRGLHGYTF.

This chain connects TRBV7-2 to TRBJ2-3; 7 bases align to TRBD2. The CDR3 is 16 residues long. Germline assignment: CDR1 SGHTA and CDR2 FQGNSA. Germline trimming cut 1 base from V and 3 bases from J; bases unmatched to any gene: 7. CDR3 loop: CASSLVAGVATDTQYF. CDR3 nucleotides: TGTGCCAGCAGCTTAGTCGCGGGAGTTGCTACAGATACGCAGTATTTT.